What follows describes a single T cell receptor (beta chain). Its antigen is unknown. Per germline, CDR1 MGHRA and CDR2 YSYEKL. J lost 2 bases, V lost 6 bases, and 2 bases had no gene match. The CDR3 totals 14 residues. This sample was taken from a study of T-cell memory formation after mild COVID-19. General study findings and limits: Shrinking CD4+ clones were chiefly CM and EM; CD8+ ones were chiefly EMRA.

One entry per CDR3 protein, called by TCRdb with MiXCR from the 5' RACE reads. The sample gives a few hundred thousand distinct CDR3 sequences, approximately 27% of which show up once; approximately 13% is in the top ten. The sequenced sample consisted of PBMCs or a T cell subset sorted from them (not recorded which). The receptor comes from an adult woman who had mild COVID-19 (a few samples of this study predate the infection). Cell type and time point are not known. The genes are TRBV4-1 and TRBJ2-3; 10 bases agree with TRBD2. CDR3 sequence (DNA): TGCGCCAGCAGTCTAGCGGGGGACACAGATACGCAGTATTTT. Its translation: CASSLAGDTDTQYF.